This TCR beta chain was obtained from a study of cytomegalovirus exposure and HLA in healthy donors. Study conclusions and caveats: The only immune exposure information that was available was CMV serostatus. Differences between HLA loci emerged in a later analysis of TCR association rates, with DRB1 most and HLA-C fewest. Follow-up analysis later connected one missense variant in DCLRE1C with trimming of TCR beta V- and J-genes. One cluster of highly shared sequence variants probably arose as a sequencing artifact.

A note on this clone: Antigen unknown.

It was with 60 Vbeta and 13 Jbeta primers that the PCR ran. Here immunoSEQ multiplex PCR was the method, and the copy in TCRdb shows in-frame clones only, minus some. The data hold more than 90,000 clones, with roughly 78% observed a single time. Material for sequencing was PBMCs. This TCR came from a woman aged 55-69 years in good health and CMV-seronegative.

The CDR3 loop is CASSERSYEQYF. Written as DNA, the CDR3 is TGTGCCAGCAGTGAACGGTCCTACGAGCAGTACTTC. The genes are TRBV2 and TRBJ2-7; D is undetermined. The CDR3 sequence is 12 residues long. Germline values: CDR1 SNHLY, CDR2 FYNNEI. Trimming pared 2 bases from V and 1 base from J, leaving 3 bases between.